The 19 T cell receptor beta chains in this list originate from one sample, sequenced in a study of beta chain features in type 1 diabetes. Of the isolated RNA, all was reverse transcribed, and so the sequenced material was expressed TCRB transcripts. Sequencing was performed with immunoSEQ multiplex PCR; in TCRdb, only in-frame clones are kept and a portion is missing. The profile shows 250,000 to 350,000 clones, roughly 15% of them singletons. The sample consisted of central memory CD4+ T cells from blood. These receptors were taken from a young man in good health.

The V call is TRBV29-1, the J call TRBJ2-7; tentative D call: TRBD1 (5 bases). The CDR3 is made up of 11 amino acids. Germline V gene data show CDR1 as SQVTM and CDR2 as ANQGSEA. The CDR3: CSLDRHYEQYV. CDR3 in DNA: TGCAGCCTTGACAGACACTACGAGCAGTACGTC.

The chain carries TRBV6-5 and TRBJ1-1; no clear D. This CDR3 is 9 amino acids long. V gave up 9 bases and J gave up 4 bases, with 3 bases separating them. Germline assignment: CDR1 MNHEY and CDR2 SVGAGI. The CDR3 protein is CARVTEAFF. In nucleotides, the CDR3 is TGTGCCAGAGTCACTGAAGCTTTCTTT.

DNA for the CDR3: TGTGCCAGCAGCGCGGCCTGGACTAGGAGTACAGATACGCAGTATTTT. Amino acids: CASSAAWTRSTDTQYF. This chain joins TRBV5-4 and TRBJ2-3, with 7 bases identical to TRBD2. The CDR3 is 16 residues long. The trim removed 4 bases at V and 3 bases at J, leaving 11 bases unmatched. Germline lookup yields CDR1 SGHNT and CDR2 YYREEE (reference sequence).

A few counts support this clone. V usage is TRBV5-6 and J usage is TRBJ2-5, with unresolved D. Germline CDR1 and CDR2: SGHDT and YYEEEE. This CDR3 spans 9 amino acids. Trimming pared 2 bases from V and 8 bases from J, leaving 1 base between. The DNA of the CDR3 is TGTGCCAGCAGCTTCACCCAGTACTTC. Its protein is CASSFTQYF.

This chain joins TRBV11-2 and TRBJ2-2; D gene unclear. V lost 5 bases and J 7 bases, leaving 11 bases between the germline ends. The germline V gene has CDR1 SGHAT and CDR2 FQNNGV. This CDR3 spans 13 amino acids. CDR3 amino acids: CASSVTLNGELFF. CDR3 nucleotides: TGTGCCAGCAGCGTAACATTGAACGGGGAGCTGTTTTTT.

This clone has just a few counts. The same CDR3 can be traced to other DNA sequences in this sample. V and J are TRBV9 and TRBJ1-3, with D unresolved. CDR3 size: 16 residues. Germline values: CDR1 SGDLS, CDR2 YYNGEE. Trimming pared 4 bases from V and 0 bases from J, leaving 14 bases between. The CDR3 bases are TGTGCCAGCAGCTCCCACAGCTTATTCTCTGGAAACACCATATATTTT. Protein product: CASSSHSLFSGNTIYF.

This chain connects TRBV7-8 to TRBJ1-2; a possible D gene is TRBD1 (5 bases). Germline-derived CDR1 and CDR2 are SGHVS and FQNEAQ. Deletions cut 5 bases from V and 3 bases from J, with 13 bases between. This CDR3 is built from 14 residues. This chain's CDR3 is CASSLGAADYGYTF. In DNA form, the CDR3 reads TGTGCCAGCAGCCTAGGGGCGGCAGACTATGGCTACACCTTC.

V is TRBV9 and J is TRBJ2-1; TRBD2 agrees at 14 bases. Germline CDR1 reads SGDLS; CDR2 reads YYNGEE. The CDR3 loop spans 15 amino acids. The junction had 7 bases not matched to a gene; V was cut back by 7 bases and J by 7 bases. CDR3: CASGTSGRGGNEQFF. The CDR3 DNA is TGTGCCAGCGGGACTAGCGGGAGAGGGGGGAATGAGCAGTTCTTC. Drawing the rest from reference TRBV9 and TRBJ2-1, the complete variable domain is DSGVTQTPKHLITATGQRVTLRCSPRSGDLSVYWYQQSLDQGLQFLIQYYNGEERAKGNILERFSAQQFPDLHSELNLSSLELGDSALYFCASGTSGRGGNEQFFGPGTRLTVL.

This clone appeared a few times. The genes are TRBV30 and TRBJ1-1, with D possibly matching TRBD1 (6 bases). The V end was cut by 8 bases, the J end by 2 bases, with 15 bases between. The CDR3 is 13 amino acids. Looked up from germline, CDR1 is GTSNPN and CDR2 is SVGIG (reference sequence). CDR3 region: CAQSLGGNTEAFF. CDR3 DNA sequence: TGTGCCCAATCATTAGGGGGAAACACTGAAGCTTTCTTT.

The sample holds many counts of this clone. The rearrangement uses TRBV19 and TRBJ1-5; D unclear. This CDR3 has 13 amino acids. V was clipped by 5 bases and J by 7 bases, with 12 bases between them. Germline CDR1 LNHDA, CDR2 SQIVND (reference sequence). The CDR3 DNA follows: TGTGCCAGTAGTGCCCAGAAGAAGCAGCCCCAGCATTTT. It codes for CASSAQKKQPQHF.

This clone appeared a few times. The chain carries TRBV28 and TRBJ2-7; D gene uncertain. V was trimmed by 3 bases and J by 7 bases, leaving 13 bases between them. This CDR3 is 13 amino acids long. The germline gives CDR1 MDHEN, CDR2 SYDVKM. DNA for the CDR3: TGTGCCAGCAGTTTGGGTCGTCCTAAGGAGCAGTACGTC. This translates into CASSLGRPKEQYV.

The chain is built from TRBV9 and TRBJ2-5; D not resolved. The V end was cut by 4 bases, the J end by 4 bases, with 14 bases between. Per germline, CDR1 SGDLS and CDR2 YYNGEE. There are 14 residues in the CDR3. The CDR3 DNA is TGTGCCAGCAGCTCCACCCCCGCCGGAGAGACCCAGTACTTC. It translates to CASSSTPAGETQYF.

This chain links TRBV30 with TRBJ1-2; TRBD1 agrees at 8 bases. This CDR3 has 15 residues. Germline V gene data show CDR1 as GTSNPN and CDR2 as SVGIG (reference sequence). V was pared by 8 bases and J by 0 bases, with 11 bases of the junction left unmatched. CDR3 region: CASSPSDRANYGYTF. DNA for the CDR3: TGTGCCAGTAGTCCTTCGGACAGGGCTAACTATGGCTACACCTTC. Complete variable domain (other parts from reference TRBV30 and TRBJ1-2): SQTIHQWPATLVQPVGSPLSLECTVEGTSNPNLYWYRQAAGRGLQLLFYSVGIGQISSEVPQNLSASRPQDRQFILSSKKLLLSDSGFYLCASSPSDRANYGYTFGSGTRLTVV.

In its sample, this clone was seen a few times. This rearrangement joins TRBV5-4 to TRBJ2-1; D remains unclear. This CDR3 contains 13 residues. The germline V gene encodes CDR1 SGHNT and CDR2 YYREEE (reference sequence). Trimming stripped 4 bases from V and 6 bases from J, with 11 bases between. CDR3 loop: CASSPAFGNEQFF. For the CDR3, the DNA is TGTGCCAGCAGCCCAGCTTTCGGCAATGAGCAGTTCTTC.

This clone came up a few times. The chain is built from TRBV7-9 and TRBJ2-1; the D is unclear. The CDR3 extends over 13 amino acids. V was shortened by 2 bases and J by 8 bases, with 10 bases between the two germline ends. Germline V gives CDR1 SEHNR, CDR2 FQNEAQ (reference sequence). The CDR3, as DNA: TGTGCCAGCAGCTTACTGGTGGAAGATGAGCAGTTCTTC. As protein: CASSLLVEDEQFF.

This clone appeared a few times. This chain joins TRBV4-3 and TRBJ1-2, with D unclear. Trimming removed 0 bases at V and 7 bases at J, with 15 bases between. The CDR3 length is 15 residues. CDR1 and CDR2 (germline): LGHNA, YSLEER. The DNA for the CDR3 is TGCGCCAGCAGCCAAGATCTGAGCCCGCTCGCTGGCTACACCTTC. Protein sequence: CASSQDLSPLAGYTF.

This clone has more than one count but fewer than ten. This chain links TRBV27 with TRBJ1-2; unclear D gene. Trimming removed 6 bases from V and 4 bases from J, with 12 bases in between. The CDR3 totals 13 residues. From germline, CDR1 is MNHEY and CDR2 SMNVEV (reference sequence). Here the CDR3 DNA reads TGTGCCAGCAGCCTAGACGGCTTCTATGGCTACACCTTC. This codes for CASSLDGFYGYTF.

The chain recombines TRBV5-1 with TRBJ2-3; 12 nucleotides match TRBD2. After removal of 4 bases from V and 0 bases from J, the junction contained 3 bases not matched to a gene. The CDR3 runs 16 residues. Germline lookup yields CDR1 SGHRS and CDR2 YFSETQ. The CDR3 here is CASSQGTSGSTDTQYF. The CDR3, as DNA: TGCGCCAGCAGCCAAGGGACTAGCGGGAGCACAGATACGCAGTATTTT.

This clone was seen a single time. Given a far larger clone just one base away, this is likely a sequencing read error. This chain joins TRBV4-3 and TRBJ2-1, with D perhaps matching TRBD1 (5 bases). CDR3 length: 14 residues. Trimming took off 2 bases at V and 15 bases at J, with 20 bases between the two ends. CDR1 is LGHNA, CDR2 YSLEER, per germline. The CDR3 protein is CASSQQDSEDKRFF. CDR3 DNA sequence: TGCGCCAGCAGCCAACAAGACTCCGAGGACAAGCGGTTCTTC.